Shown below are 21 T cell receptor beta chains from a single sample sequenced in a study of cytotoxic CD8 clonotypes in ibrutinib-treated CLL. Libraries were prepared by immunoSEQ multiplex PCR; TCRdb keeps only in-frame clonotypes and omits some of them. The data hold around 310,000 clones, with more than 65% observed a single time. The specimen was PBMCs, collected before ibrutinib treatment. The receptors derive from a human donor with chronic lymphocytic leukemia.

The V and J genes are TRBV14 and TRBJ2-2; 7 nucleotides align to TRBD1. There are 17 residues in the CDR3. CDR1 is SGHDN and CDR2 is FVKESK in the germline V gene. The V segment lost 2 bases and the J segment 3 bases; nucleotides outside the gene matches: 9. The CDR3, as DNA: TGTGCCAGCAGCCAACTACAGGGGTTGGGAGACACCGGGGAGCTGTTTTTT. Translation: CASSQLQGLGDTGELFF.

The rearrangement joins TRBV7-6 to TRBJ2-3; 12 bases agree with TRBD2. With V trimmed by 5 bases and J by 0 bases, 3 bases remained unmatched. CDR3 length: 16 residues. Germline V gene sequence: CDR1 SGHVS, CDR2 FNYEAQ. CDR3 sequence reads: CASSPLAGGSTDTQYF. In nucleotides, the CDR3 is TGTGCCAGCAGCCCACTAGCGGGAGGTAGCACAGATACGCAGTATTTT.

V and J are TRBV4-2 and TRBJ2-5; 8 bases match TRBD1. The CDR3 totals 16 residues. The V and J ends lost 5 bases and 4 bases, in that order; junction bases with no gene match: 12. Germline assignment: CDR1 LGHNA and CDR2 YNFKEQ. DNA of the CDR3: TGTGCCAGCAGCTTGGCCATGGGGCAGGGGGCAGAGACCCAGTACTTC. It yields the protein CASSLAMGQGAETQYF.

This clone appeared a few times. This chain joins TRBV9 and TRBJ2-1; D gene unclear. CDR1 is SGDLS and CDR2 is YYNGEE in the germline V gene. The CDR3 runs 12 residues. The V and J ends lost 4 bases and 7 bases respectively, with 9 bases between them. The DNA of the CDR3 is TGTGCCAGCAGCTTCACACGGAATGAGCAGTTCTTC. As protein: CASSFTRNEQFF.

The chain recombines TRBV5-1 with TRBJ2-5; 12 bases fit TRBD2. Germline loops: CDR1 SGHRS, CDR2 YFSETQ. Germline trimming cut 0 bases from V and 5 bases from J; bases unmatched to any gene: 11. The CDR3 runs 18 residues. In DNA, the CDR3 is TGCGCCAGCAGCTTGGTCCTTCCTAGCGGGAGGGCCGGTGAGACCCAGTACTTC. Protein sequence: CASSLVLPSGRAGETQYF.

This sequence joins TRBV10-3 and TRBJ1-5; D possibly corresponds to TRBD1 (5 bases). The germline gives CDR1 ENHRY, CDR2 SYGVKD. Deletions cut 10 bases from V and 1 base from J, with 17 bases between. This CDR3 is 15 amino acids long. The CDR3 nucleotides read TGTGCCAGCAATAGTGGGGGTGGGAGCAATCAGCCCCAGCATTTT. Its protein is CASNSGGGSNQPQHF.

The chain recombines TRBV2 with TRBJ2-5; TRBD2 matches at 7 bases. Germline-derived CDR1 and CDR2 are SNHLY and FYNNEI. This CDR3 region has 16 residues. J was trimmed by 5 bases and V by 1 base; bases with no gene match: 10. The CDR3 region is CASSEGAGREGETQYF. The DNA for the CDR3 is TGTGCCAGCAGTGAAGGAGCGGGAAGGGAGGGGGAGACCCAGTACTTC. Combining the CDR3 with reference TRBV2 and TRBJ2-5 gives the whole variable domain EPEVTQTPSHQVTQMGQEVILRCVPISNHLYFYWYRQILGQKVEFLVSFYNNEISEKSEIFDDQFSVERPDGSNFTLKIRSTKLEDSAMYFCASSEGAGREGETQYFGPGTRLLVL.

V usage is TRBV10-3 and J usage is TRBJ1-3; D is ambiguous. V was trimmed by 3 bases and J by 3 bases, leaving 3 bases between them. Per germline, CDR1 ENHRY and CDR2 SYGVKD. This CDR3 spans 12 amino acids. The CDR3, as DNA: TGTGCCATCAGTGATGGTGGAAACACCATATATTTT. Protein sequence: CAISDGGNTIYF.

J is TRBJ1-2 and V is TRBV28; D remains unclear. Germline assignment: CDR1 MDHEN and CDR2 SYDVKM. This CDR3 region has 17 residues. The V end was cut by 6 bases, the J end by 0 bases, with 20 bases between. CDR3 sequence (DNA): TGTGCCAGCAGCGACCCCGGGCCCTCCCTCTCTAACTATGGCTACACCTTC. It codes for CASSDPGPSLSNYGYTF.

The gene calls are TRBV27 and TRBJ1-4; 8 positions match TRBD1. Germline loops: CDR1 MNHEY, CDR2 SMNVEV (reference sequence). The CDR3 spans 17 residues. The trim removed 5 bases at V and 3 bases at J, leaving 11 bases unmatched. The CDR3, as DNA: TGTGCCAGCAGTCCATGGACAGGGTTCATGCCTAATGAAAAACTGTTTTTT. Translation: CASSPWTGFMPNEKLFF.

The genes are TRBV2 and TRBJ2-7; D unclear. This CDR3 comprises 14 residues. V was shortened by 3 bases and J by 2 bases, with 11 bases between the two germline ends. The germline CDR1 and CDR2 sequences are SNHLY and FYNNEI. The CDR3 nucleotides read TGTGCCAGCAGTGAGACAAATCAAGCCTACGAGCAGTACTTC. This encodes CASSETNQAYEQYF.

The chain employs TRBV7-2 and TRBJ2-2; no clear D gene. The CDR3 totals 13 residues. V was cut by 5 bases and J by 6 bases, with 10 bases left in between. Germline-derived CDR1 and CDR2 are SGHTA and FQGNSA. In nucleotides, the CDR3 is TGTGCCAGCAGCCCCGCCCCAGCCGGGGAGCTGTTTTTT. Amino acid sequence: CASSPAPAGELFF.

This chain links TRBV30 with TRBJ1-1; D is uncertain. V was shortened by 1 base and J by 4 bases, with 4 bases between the two germline ends. CDR3 length: 11 residues. From germline, CDR1 is GTSNPN and CDR2 SVGIG (reference sequence). The CDR3 loop is CAWSALTEAFF. CDR3 DNA sequence: TGTGCCTGGAGTGCACTCACTGAAGCTTTCTTT.

This chain uses TRBV28 with TRBJ2-1; 13 positions match TRBD2. CDR3 length: 15 amino acids. The ends lost 6 bases at V and 7 bases at J; junction bases unmatched: 6. CDR1 MDHEN and CDR2 SYDVKM come from the germline V gene. CDR3 region: CASRKGLAGVNEQFF. In DNA form, the CDR3 reads TGTGCCAGCAGGAAAGGACTAGCGGGAGTGAATGAGCAGTTCTTC. Variable domain in full (rest from reference TRBV28 and TRBJ2-1): DVKVTQSSRYLVKRTGEKVFLECVQDMDHENMFWYRQDPGLGLRLIYFSYDVKMKEKGDIPEGYSVSREKKERFSLILESASTNQTSMYLCASRKGLAGVNEQFFGPGTRLTVL.

The V gene is TRBV4-2, the J gene TRBJ2-1, with no clear D. The CDR3 consists of 15 residues. V lost 3 bases, J lost 2 bases, and 11 bases lay in between. CDR1 and CDR2 from the germline V gene are LGHNA and YNFKEQ. CDR3 residues: CASSQASIAYNEQFF. In DNA, the CDR3 is TGTGCCAGCAGCCAGGCCTCAATAGCCTACAATGAGCAGTTCTTC.

The chain combines TRBV5-5 with TRBJ2-3; D is perhaps TRBD1 (6 bases). Trimming removed 4 bases at V and 1 base at J, with 22 bases between. Germline CDR1 reads SGHKS; CDR2 reads YYEKEE (reference sequence). This CDR3 has 18 residues. The CDR3 nucleotides read TGTGCCAGCAGCCCAACTAGGGTGGGACATCGTGGCACAGATACGCAGTATTTT. Amino acids: CASSPTRVGHRGTDTQYF.

This clone was counted a single time. The chain is built from TRBV9 and TRBJ2-1; 8 bases are a match to TRBD2. J lost 5 bases, V lost 3 bases, and 10 bases had no gene match. The CDR3 consists of 16 residues. Germline loops: CDR1 SGDLS, CDR2 YYNGEE. In DNA form, the CDR3 reads TGTGCCAGCAGCGCTATGGGCGGGAGGCCCAACAATGAGCAGTTCTTC. Encoded protein: CASSAMGGRPNNEQFF.

The V call is TRBV7-9, the J call TRBJ2-7, with TRBD1 as a possible D gene (5 bases). Germline CDR1 reads SEHNR; CDR2 reads FQNEAQ (reference sequence). V was shortened by 1 base and J by 2 bases, with 9 bases between the two germline ends. The CDR3 spans 14 residues. The CDR3: CASSLVDSPYEQYF. CDR3 nucleotide sequence: TGTGCCAGCAGCTTAGTTGACAGTCCCTACGAGCAGTACTTC.

The chain carries TRBV5-1 and TRBJ2-3; 11 bases match TRBD1. CDR3 size: 15 residues. CDR1 is SGHRS and CDR2 is YFSETQ in the germline V gene. V shed 4 bases and J 6 bases; nucleotides not matched to a gene: 7. The CDR3 bases are TGCGCCAGCAGCAATCCGGGACAGGGGGTGGATACGCAGTATTTT. It is translated as CASSNPGQGVDTQYF.

The V and J genes are TRBV10-2 and TRBJ1-1; D gene ambiguous. The CDR3 runs to 13 residues. CDR1 is WSHSY, CDR2 SAAADI, per germline. The V gene lost 5 bases and the J gene lost 0 bases, with 7 bases spanning the gap. CDR3 bases: TGCGCCAGCAGTTACGACCTGAACACTGAAGCTTTCTTT. The encoded protein is CASSYDLNTEAFF.

The chain links TRBV10-1 to TRBJ2-3, with 7 bases aligning to TRBD2. The CDR3 runs to 16 residues. Germline assignment: CDR1 WNHNN and CDR2 SYGVQD (reference sequence). The junction had 10 bases not matched to a gene; V was cut back by 5 bases and J by 2 bases. This chain's CDR3 is CASSPGRSSLTDTQYF. The CDR3 DNA reads as TGCGCCAGCAGTCCCGGGAGGTCCTCCCTCACAGATACGCAGTATTTT.